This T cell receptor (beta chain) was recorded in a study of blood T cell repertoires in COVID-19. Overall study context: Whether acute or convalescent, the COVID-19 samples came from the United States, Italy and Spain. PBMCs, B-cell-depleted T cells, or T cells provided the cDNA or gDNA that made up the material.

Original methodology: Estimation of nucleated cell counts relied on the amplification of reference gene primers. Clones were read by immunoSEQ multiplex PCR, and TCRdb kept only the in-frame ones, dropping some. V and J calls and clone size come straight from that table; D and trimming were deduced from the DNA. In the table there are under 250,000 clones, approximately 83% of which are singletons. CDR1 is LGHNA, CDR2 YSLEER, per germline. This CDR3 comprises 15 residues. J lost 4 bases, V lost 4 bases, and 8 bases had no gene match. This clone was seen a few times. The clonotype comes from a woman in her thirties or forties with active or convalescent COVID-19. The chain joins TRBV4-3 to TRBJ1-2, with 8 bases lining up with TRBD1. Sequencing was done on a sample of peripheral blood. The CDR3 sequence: CASSPGTGLRYGYTF. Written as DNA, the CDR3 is TGCGCCAGCAGCCCTGGGACAGGCTTACGCTATGGCTACACCTTC.